The 28 T cell receptor beta chains below come from one sample, sequenced in a study of beta chain features in type 1 diabetes. The study reverse transcribed the entire isolated RNA, so it sequenced expressed TCRB transcripts. Using immunoSEQ multiplex PCR, the repertoire was profiled, and TCRdb retains in-frame clones only, with some absent. This table holds 35,000 to 50,000 clones, approximately 51% found once. Sequences were obtained from stem cell memory CD4+ T cells from blood. The receptors here all came from a young woman in good health.

This clone showed up just a few times. Additional DNA sequences in this sample encode the identical CDR3. The rearrangement uses TRBV14 and TRBJ2-2; 9 bases are shared with TRBD1. With 10 bases clipped from V and 4 bases from J, the junction kept 13 bases outside the gene matches. CDR3 size: 16 residues. Germline lookup yields CDR1 SGHDN and CDR2 FVKESK. This CDR3 is CATHHPGQGGTGELFF. DNA for the CDR3: TGTGCCACCCATCATCCGGGACAGGGAGGCACCGGGGAGCTGTTTTTT.

The rearrangement uses TRBV19 and TRBJ2-2; the match to TRBD2 covers 10 bases. V lost 4 bases and J lost 6; bases outside the gene matches: 5. There are 15 residues in the CDR3. The V gene's germline CDR1 is LNHDA and CDR2 SQIVND (reference sequence). CDR3 sequence: CASSKGLAGAGELFF. The CDR3 nucleotides read TGTGCCAGTAGTAAGGGGCTAGCGGGAGCCGGGGAGCTGTTTTTT.

J is TRBJ2-7 and V is TRBV12-5; tentative D call: TRBD2 (6 bases). CDR1 LGHNT and CDR2 FRNRAP come from the germline V gene. Trimming cost V 2 bases and J 7 bases, with 9 bases left between them. There are 12 residues in the CDR3. For the CDR3, the DNA is TGTGCTAGTGGTTTGATTGGAGGGGAGCAGTACTTC. It codes for CASGLIGGEQYF.

The chain recombines TRBV28 with TRBJ1-1; possibly TRBD1 for D (6 bases). The CDR3 runs to 14 residues. The V and J ends lost 6 bases and 2 bases respectively, with 13 bases between them. Looked up from germline, CDR1 is MDHEN and CDR2 is SYDVKM. For the CDR3, the DNA is TGTGCCAGCAGGACCGGGACATCCAACACTGAAGCTTTCTTT. Translation: CASRTGTSNTEAFF.

The chain recombines TRBV6-5 with TRBJ2-7; 8 nucleotides agree with TRBD1. The CDR3 loop spans 14 amino acids. Trimming cost V 5 bases and J 0 bases; bases outside gene matches: 3. The germline gives CDR1 MNHEY, CDR2 SVGAGI. The CDR3 sequence: CASSRTGISYEQYF. The CDR3 nucleotides read TGTGCCAGCAGTAGGACAGGGATCTCCTACGAGCAGTACTTC.

This clone was detected a few times. The gene calls are TRBV14 and TRBJ2-5; 7 bases line up with TRBD1. CDR1 SGHDN and CDR2 FVKESK come from the germline V gene. This CDR3 has 15 amino acids. V lost 3 bases and J lost 5; bases outside the gene matches: 9. The CDR3: CASSQRQGSWETQYF. Here the CDR3 DNA reads TGTGCCAGCAGCCAGCGACAGGGATCTTGGGAGACCCAGTACTTC. Based on the CDR3 plus reference TRBV14 and TRBJ2-5, the full variable domain is EAGVTQFPSHSVIEKGQTVTLRCDPISGHDNLYWYRRVMGKEIKFLLHFVKESKQDESGMPNNRFLAERTGGTYSTLKVQPAELEDSGVYFCASSQRQGSWETQYFGPGTRLLVL.

CDR3 sequence (DNA): TGTGCCAGCAGCCCGGACAGGGATGTCACCGGGGAGCTGTTTTTT. Its translation is CASSPDRDVTGELFF. The gene calls are TRBV7-2 and TRBJ2-2; TRBD1 aligns across 8 bases. V lost 5 bases to trimming and J lost 4 bases; unmatched junction nucleotides: 6. The CDR3 extends over 15 amino acids. Germline V gives CDR1 SGHTA, CDR2 FQGNSA.

The V call is TRBV6-6, the J call TRBJ1-1; tentatively, D is TRBD1 (5 bases). This CDR3 has 15 amino acids. Between the trimmed V and J ends, which lost 6 bases and 0 bases, there was a span of 14 bases. Germline lookup yields CDR1 MNHNY and CDR2 SVGAGI (reference sequence). The CDR3 region has the DNA TGTGCCAGCAGACCACAGGCGTTCCTGAACACTGAAGCTTTCTTT. Translated: CASRPQAFLNTEAFF.

This clone has only a few counts. The gene calls are TRBV11-2 and TRBJ2-1; D may be TRBD2 (5 bases). The CDR3 is 14 amino acids. CDR1 and CDR2 from the germline V gene are SGHAT and FQNNGV. V was shortened by 5 bases and J by 3 bases, with 11 bases between the two germline ends. CDR3 DNA sequence: TGTGCCAGCAGCATAACTAGGGACTACAATGAGCAGTTCTTC. As protein: CASSITRDYNEQFF.

The V gene is TRBV14, the J gene TRBJ1-1, with TRBD1 as a possible D gene (5 bases). Trimming removed 5 bases at V and 8 bases at J, with 15 bases between. Germline lookup yields CDR1 SGHDN and CDR2 FVKESK. This CDR3 comprises 13 residues. The CDR3 loop is CASSKPGRAEAFF. The CDR3 region has the DNA TGTGCCAGCAGCAAACCAGGGAGGGCAGAAGCTTTCTTT.

The chain has TRBV2 and TRBJ2-3; D is uncertain. V lost 6 bases to trimming and J lost 2 bases, with 3 bases between them. The CDR3 runs to 11 residues. Germline lookup yields CDR1 SNHLY and CDR2 FYNNEI. In nucleotides, the CDR3 is TGTGCCAGCAGATACACAGATACGCAGTATTTT. It is translated as CASRYTDTQYF.

J is TRBJ1-2 and V is TRBV27; D not resolved. The CDR3 runs to 11 residues. The V end was cut by 8 bases, the J end by 3 bases, with 7 bases between. Germline CDR1 reads MNHEY; CDR2 reads SMNVEV (reference sequence). CDR3 sequence reads: CASGTDYGYTF. The CDR3 region has the DNA TGTGCCAGCGGAACAGACTATGGCTACACCTTC.

The rearrangement links TRBV5-1 to TRBJ1-3, with 11 bases fitting TRBD1. V gave up 1 base and J gave up 4 bases; unmatched junction bases: 4. This CDR3 has 16 residues. Per the germline V gene, CDR1 is SGHRS and CDR2 is YFSETQ. The CDR3 protein is CASSLNGQGAGNTIYF. CDR3 DNA: TGCGCCAGCAGCTTGAATGGACAGGGGGCGGGAAACACCATATATTTT.

The chain links TRBV7-2 to TRBJ2-7, with 7 bases that match TRBD2. The length of the CDR3 is 15 residues. CDR1 and CDR2 (germline): SGHTA, FQGNSA. V shed 4 bases and J 2 bases; nucleotides not matched to a gene: 8. For the CDR3, the DNA is TGTGCCAGCAGCTCCCCGGGCGGGAGACCCTACGAGCAGTACTTC. Translated, it gives CASSSPGGRPYEQYF.

This clone was picked up one time. V usage is TRBV9 and J usage is TRBJ2-3; D uncertain. The CDR3 contains 12 residues. Trimming stripped 2 bases from V and 5 bases from J, with 6 bases between. The germline CDR1 and CDR2 sequences are SGDLS and YYNGEE. CDR3 region: CASSVFRDTQYF. CDR3 nucleotides: TGTGCCAGCAGCGTCTTTCGAGATACGCAGTATTTT.

This rearrangement joins TRBV28 to TRBJ1-1, with D perhaps TRBD1 (5 bases). The CDR3 is 13 amino acids. Germline V lookup: CDR1 MDHEN, CDR2 SYDVKM. V gave up 6 bases and J gave up 4 bases, with 12 bases separating them. CDR3 sequence reads: CASRHHGGTEAFF. CDR3 DNA: TGTGCCAGCAGACATCACGGGGGCACTGAAGCTTTCTTT.

J is TRBJ1-5 and V is TRBV6-5, with 7 bases lining up with TRBD1. Trimming cost V 4 bases and J 6 bases; bases outside gene matches: 6. This CDR3 contains 14 residues. CDR1 is MNHEY, CDR2 SVGAGI, per germline. CDR3 DNA sequence: TGTGCCAGCAGTTCCCTCCAGGGGGTTCAGCCCCAGCATTTT. It is translated as CASSSLQGVQPQHF.

The chain employs TRBV7-2 and TRBJ2-7; D not certain. V lost 1 base to trimming and J lost 5 bases, with 15 bases between them. Germline V gene sequence: CDR1 SGHTA, CDR2 FQGNSA. CDR3 length: 15 residues. The CDR3 DNA sequence: TGTGCCAGCAGCTTAGTATCAGGTGAAGTGGACGAGCAGTACTTC. This encodes CASSLVSGEVDEQYF.

In its sample, this clone was seen once. The rearrangement joins TRBV18 to TRBJ1-2; unclear D gene. CDR1 and CDR2 (germline): KGHSH, LQKENI. Deletions cut 3 bases from V and 8 bases from J, with 16 bases between. CDR3 length: 14 residues. CDR3 residues: CASSPTREPGGYTF. The CDR3, as DNA: TGTGCCAGCTCACCCACGCGGGAGCCGGGAGGCTACACCTTC.

This chain joins TRBV2 and TRBJ2-4, with 12 bases that match TRBD1. Germline V gives CDR1 SNHLY, CDR2 FYNNEI. This CDR3 is built from 15 residues. The trim removed 6 bases at V and 8 bases at J, leaving 8 bases unmatched. CDR3 bases: TGTGCCAGCAGACCCGGGACAGGGGGCAGAGACATTCAGTACTTC. It is translated as CASRPGTGGRDIQYF.

This clone has only a few counts. The chain joins TRBV19 to TRBJ2-5, with D possibly matching TRBD2 (5 bases). V was clipped by 5 bases and J by 7 bases, with 17 bases between them. The CDR3 spans 14 residues. Germline V gene lookup returns CDR1 LNHDA and CDR2 SQIVND (reference sequence). The CDR3, as DNA: TGTGCCAGTAGTGTTGACGGGCGTCGGGGGACCCAGTACTTC. Translation gives CASSVDGRRGTQYF.

This clone appeared once. J is TRBJ2-1 and V is TRBV7-2; TRBD2 might be the D (6 bases). CDR1 SGHTA and CDR2 FQGNSA come from the germline V gene. Trimming left V 6 bases short and J 5 bases short, with 11 bases between. The CDR3 is 13 residues long. The CDR3 protein is CASSYSGNNEQFF. The CDR3, as DNA: TGTGCCAGCAGTTATAGCGGAAACAATGAGCAGTTCTTC.

The chain combines TRBV7-2 with TRBJ1-2; the D is unclear. Trimming removed 0 bases at V and 5 bases at J, with 13 bases between. The CDR3 runs to 15 residues. CDR1 is SGHTA, CDR2 FQGNSA, per germline. CDR3 loop: CASSLALPTGYGYTF. The CDR3 DNA reads TGTGCCAGCAGCTTAGCGCTTCCCACGGGGTATGGCTACACCTTC.

In its sample, this clone was seen once. The gene calls are TRBV7-8 and TRBJ2-3; 12 bases are shared with TRBD2. In germline, CDR1 is SGHVS, CDR2 FQNEAQ. Trimming cost V 5 bases and J 6 bases; bases outside gene matches: 18. This CDR3 is 19 amino acids long. The DNA for the CDR3 is TGTGCCAGCAGCCTATCCACCCTTGGACTAGCGGGGAGGAGGGATACGCAGTATTTT. Encoded protein: CASSLSTLGLAGRRDTQYF.

The sample holds many counts of this clone. The rearrangement links TRBV23-1 to TRBJ1-2, with TRBD1 matching over 12 bases. TRBV23-1 falls under the ORF class, with uncertain function. V lost 7 bases, J lost 4 bases, and 4 bases stayed unmatched. The CDR3 covers 14 residues. The CDR3 sequence is CASIPGQGAYGYTF. The CDR3 bases are TGCGCCAGCATACCGGGACAGGGGGCCTATGGCTACACCTTC.

This clone was recorded a few times. The V call is TRBV10-3, the J call TRBJ2-7; TRBD1 might be the D (5 bases). This CDR3 spans 12 amino acids. V lost 4 bases, J lost 2 bases, and 6 bases lay in between. Germline CDR1 ENHRY, CDR2 SYGVKD. In DNA form, the CDR3 reads TGTGCCATCAGTGCACAGGCCTACGAGCAGTACTTC. It specifies CAISAQAYEQYF.

This clone came up once. The chain employs TRBV14 and TRBJ2-1; TRBD2 agrees at 7 bases. The CDR3 is made up of 19 amino acids. The V gene end was trimmed by 0 bases and the J gene end by 7 bases; junction bases not matched to a gene: 18. The germline V gene has CDR1 SGHDN and CDR2 FVKESK. The CDR3 is CASSQDSPSLAGEENEQFF. The CDR3 DNA follows: TGTGCCAGCAGCCAAGATTCCCCATCCCTGGCGGGAGAGGAGAATGAGCAGTTCTTC.

This chain joins TRBV30 and TRBJ2-1; 9 bases map to TRBD2. With 0 bases clipped from V and 7 bases from J, the junction kept 7 bases outside the gene matches. Germline values: CDR1 GTSNPN, CDR2 SVGIG (reference sequence). This CDR3 spans 15 amino acids. The CDR3 spells CAWSVPSGRLNEQFF. The CDR3, as DNA: TGTGCCTGGAGTGTACCGAGCGGGAGGCTAAATGAGCAGTTCTTC.